This T cell receptor beta chain was identified during a study of neurological immune-mediated disorders. Overall study context: Of around 35 multiple sclerosis patients, roughly 30 were relapsing-remitting and 3 secondary progressive.

The germline CDR1 and CDR2 sequences are DFQATT and SNEGSKA (reference sequence). CDR3 size: 13 residues. The V gene lost 6 bases and the J gene lost 2 bases, with 11 bases spanning the gap. This clonotype has at least ten counts. Via MiXCR, TCRdb re-called the 5' RACE reads, giving one row per CDR3 protein. The sample holds roughly 62,000 distinct CDR3 sequences; over 3.5% are singletons and the top ten take roughly 2%. 2 million PBMCs stored at -80 C were the source of the unsorted libraries. Sequencing was done on a sample of PBMCs. This sequence joins TRBV20-1 and TRBJ1-5, with unresolved D. The sequence came from a woman between 45 and 65 years old with multiple sclerosis. CDR3 nucleotide sequence: TGCAGTGCCTTCGGTTGGGGCAATCAGCCCCAGCATTTT. This gives the protein CSAFGWGNQPQHF.